The following is a TCR beta chain sequence with its context. The sample belongs to a study of T cell changes during pregnancy in multiple sclerosis. V was cut by 6 bases and J by 2 bases, with 10 bases left in between. Germline V gives CDR1 MRHNA, CDR2 SNTAGT. The CDR3 covers 13 residues. TCRdb's copy holds only in-frame clones and misses some; the assay was immunoSEQ multiplex PCR. The table records about 100,000 clones, around 92% of them present only once. This material consisted of peripheral blood, taken after pregnancy. The source is a female donor with multiple sclerosis, enrolled in a pregnancy study. The rearrangement joins TRBV6-4 to TRBJ1-1; weak D call: TRBD1 (6 bases). The CDR3 DNA reads TGTGCCAGCAGCCGACAGGTTAACACTGAAGCTTTCTTT. It translates to CASSRQVNTEAFF.